This T cell receptor beta chain appears in the sequencing data of a study of cytomegalovirus exposure and HLA in healthy donors. The wider study: T cells numbering around 180 million yielded 90 million to 140 million unique TCR beta sequences in an earlier analysis. Study-wide results and limits: TCR beta V- and J-gene trimming, according to a later analysis, was linked to a missense DCLRE1C variant.

V lost 5 bases to trimming and J lost 6 bases, with 19 bases between them. This CDR3 has 15 residues. Germline loops: CDR1 MDHEN, CDR2 SYDVKM. On this clone: Its antigen is unknown.

The study ran its PCR with 60 Vbeta and 13 Jbeta primers. TCRdb keeps only in-frame clones here, not all; method: immunoSEQ multiplex PCR. The sample consists of 150,000 or so clones, about 8.9% of them appearing once. This sequence originates from a man aged 50-59 years in good health and CMV-seronegative. What was sequenced was PBMCs. The rearrangement links TRBV28 to TRBJ2-5, with a tentative D call TRBD2 (5 bases). CDR3 coding DNA: TGTGCCAGCAGTCCCCCCGGGAAAGGGCCGAAGACCCAGTACTTC. Translating it yields CASSPPGKGPKTQYF. The variable domain in full, with the rest retrieved from reference TRBV28 and TRBJ2-5, is DVKVTQSSRYLVKRTGEKVFLECVQDMDHENMFWYRQDPGLGLRLIYFSYDVKMKEKGDIPEGYSVSREKKERFSLILESASTNQTSMYLCASSPPGKGPKTQYFGPGTRLLVL.